These 26 T cell receptor beta chains were sequenced from one sample in a study of cytomegalovirus exposure and HLA in healthy donors. The PCR contained 60 Vbeta and 13 Jbeta primers. The table came from immunoSEQ multiplex PCR; TCRdb's copy has only in-frame clones and leaves some out. The table lists over 120,000 clones, 80% of them singletons. The sequencing input was PBMCs. Receptor source: a man aged 45-65 years in good health and CMV-seronegative.

This chain connects TRBV19 to TRBJ2-2, with D maybe TRBD1 (5 bases). This CDR3 comprises 17 residues. Germline loops: CDR1 LNHDA, CDR2 SQIVND (reference sequence). The V end was cut by 5 bases, the J end by 0 bases, with 16 bases between. This chain's CDR3 is CASSRGRTRSNTGELFF. Here the CDR3 DNA reads TGTGCCAGTAGTCGCGGCCGGACAAGATCGAACACCGGGGAGCTGTTTTTT.

The rearrangement links TRBV5-4 to TRBJ2-3; 7 nucleotides line up with TRBD1. The CDR3 spans 15 residues. V trimming: 3 bases; J trimming: 4 bases; junction bases outside the gene matches: 8. Germline CDR1 SGHNT, CDR2 YYREEE (reference sequence). This CDR3 reads CASSSPGGRADTQYF. CDR3 DNA: TGTGCCAGCAGCTCCCCAGGGGGTCGGGCAGATACGCAGTATTTT.

The chain employs TRBV19 and TRBJ1-1, with D tentatively TRBD1 (5 bases). This CDR3 is built from 15 residues. V was shortened by 5 bases and J by 0 bases, with 13 bases between the two germline ends. Germline V gene lookup returns CDR1 LNHDA and CDR2 SQIVND (reference sequence). The CDR3 loop is CASSPLGEVNTEAFF. The CDR3 DNA is TGTGCCAGTAGTCCTTTGGGGGAGGTGAACACTGAAGCTTTCTTT.

About this clone itself: This same CDR3 is encoded by further DNA sequences in the sample. The V gene is TRBV11-2, the J gene TRBJ2-7; 8 bases agree with TRBD2. Germline V gives CDR1 SGHAT, CDR2 FQNNGV. The J segment lost 3 bases and the V segment lost 6 bases, leaving 10 bases of the junction unmatched. This CDR3 has 15 residues. CDR3 loop: CASRSTSGRVYEQYF. As DNA, the CDR3 is TGTGCCAGCAGGTCAACTAGCGGCCGAGTCTACGAGCAGTACTTC.

The rearrangement joins TRBV7-2 to TRBJ1-3; D not resolved. V lost 2 bases, J lost 0 bases, and 17 bases lay in between. CDR1 is SGHTA, CDR2 FQGNSA, per germline. The CDR3 contains 18 residues. For the CDR3, the DNA is TGTGCCAGCAGCTTAAAGGTGTTAGACACTTACTCTGGAAACACCATATATTTT. This translates into CASSLKVLDTYSGNTIYF. Full variable domain (rest looked up from reference TRBV7-2 and TRBJ1-3): GAGVSQSPSNKVTEKGKDVELRCDPISGHTALYWYRQSLGQGLEFLIYFQGNSAPDKSGLPSDRFSAERTGGSVSTLTIQRTQQEDSAVYLCASSLKVLDTYSGNTIYFGEGSWLTVV.

The chain couples TRBV7-3 to TRBJ2-1; tentative D call: TRBD1 (6 bases). The V gene's germline CDR1 is SGHTA and CDR2 FQGTGA. The CDR3 is made up of 15 amino acids. Trimming pared 5 bases from V and 0 bases from J, leaving 11 bases between. CDR3 amino acids: CASSRQAGSYNEQFF. CDR3 in DNA: TGTGCCAGCAGCCGACAGGCGGGCTCCTACAATGAGCAGTTCTTC.

V and J are TRBV19 and TRBJ2-7, with TRBD1 matching 7 bases. This CDR3 has 13 amino acids. V was clipped by 10 bases and J by 7 bases; unmatched bases: 13. Germline V CDR1 and CDR2: LNHDA, SQIVND (reference sequence). The CDR3 DNA reads TGTGCCACTTCCCGCCTAGGGACAGATGAGCAGTACTTC. Translation gives CATSRLGTDEQYF.

This chain connects TRBV19 to TRBJ1-5; D might be TRBD1 (5 bases). Trimming removed 3 bases at V and 6 bases at J, with 12 bases between. The CDR3 has 14 residues. CDR1 and CDR2 (germline): LNHDA, SQIVND (reference sequence). CDR3 DNA: TGTGCCAGTAGTATGGCAGGGCAGGCTCAGCCCCAGCATTTT. Protein product: CASSMAGQAQPQHF.

CDR3 loop: CAWSLTGQGSQPQHF. DNA for the CDR3: TGTGCCTGGAGCTTAACTGGACAGGGTAGTCAGCCCCAGCATTTT. V gene TRBV30 combines with J gene TRBJ1-5; 8 bases map to TRBD1. The J segment lost 6 bases and the V segment lost 3 bases, leaving 10 bases of the junction unmatched. Germline-derived CDR1 and CDR2 are GTSNPN and SVGIG (reference sequence). The CDR3 covers 15 residues. Filled out from reference TRBV30 and TRBJ1-5, the complete variable domain reads SQTIHQWPATLVQPVGSPLSLECTVEGTSNPNLYWYRQAAGRGLQLLFYSVGIGQISSEVPQNLSASRPQDRQFILSSKKLLLSDSGFYLCAWSLTGQGSQPQHFGDGTRLSIL.

The chain recombines TRBV25-1 with TRBJ1-2; 7 bases line up with TRBD1. CDR3 length: 11 residues. The V segment lost 10 bases and the J segment 8 bases; nucleotides outside the gene matches: 7. The germline V gene has CDR1 MGHDK and CDR2 SYGVNS. The CDR3 spells CATRQGGGYTF. In DNA, the CDR3 is TGTGCCACAAGACAGGGAGGCGGCTACACCTTC.

This chain uses TRBV27 with TRBJ2-7; TRBD1 matches 8 bases. The CDR3 runs to 15 residues. Germline assignment: CDR1 MNHEY and CDR2 SMNVEV (reference sequence). The V gene end was trimmed by 5 bases and the J gene end by 2 bases; junction bases not matched to a gene: 8. The CDR3: CASSRRPGQAYEQYF. In DNA form, the CDR3 reads TGTGCCAGCAGTCGCCGTCCGGGACAGGCCTACGAGCAGTACTTC.

The chain combines TRBV30 with TRBJ1-1; 9 nucleotides agree with TRBD1. Germline CDR1 is GTSNPN and CDR2 is SVGIG (reference sequence). The CDR3 is made up of 11 amino acids. The ends lost 5 bases at V and 5 bases at J; junction bases unmatched: 0. The CDR3 region is CAWDRGTEAFF. As DNA, the CDR3 is TGTGCCTGGGACAGGGGGACTGAAGCTTTCTTT.

CDR3 sequence: CASSLAGTGTYEQYF. The CDR3 nucleotides read TGTGCCAGCAGTTTAGCCGGGACAGGGACCTACGAGCAGTACTTC. V is TRBV28 and J is TRBJ2-7; TRBD1 matches 9 bases. The CDR3 contains 15 residues. In germline, CDR1 is MDHEN, CDR2 SYDVKM. Unmatched junction bases numbered 4, after V lost 2 bases and J lost 2 bases.

The chain employs TRBV5-1 and TRBJ2-5; 8 nucleotides agree with TRBD1. The germline V gene encodes CDR1 SGHRS and CDR2 YFSETQ. The CDR3 loop spans 14 amino acids. With V trimmed by 3 bases and J by 5 bases, 6 bases remained unmatched. The CDR3: CASSSGQGRETQYF. For the CDR3, the DNA is TGCGCCAGCAGCTCTGGACAGGGCCGGGAGACCCAGTACTTC.

V is TRBV25-1 and J is TRBJ1-2; D call uncertain. Germline CDR1 is MGHDK and CDR2 is SYGVNS. This CDR3 contains 13 residues. The V end lost 6 bases, the J end lost 3 bases, and 11 bases lay between the germline ends. The CDR3 region has the DNA TGTGCCAGCAGAGACTCCTTCCACTATGGCTACACCTTC. Translating gives CASRDSFHYGYTF.

This clone was detected only a few times. The genes are TRBV5-1 and TRBJ1-1, with TRBD1 identical over 8 bases. V lost 3 bases and J lost 5; bases outside the gene matches: 15. This CDR3 has 17 residues. Germline V gives CDR1 SGHRS, CDR2 YFSETQ. The CDR3 DNA reads as TGCGCCAGCAGCTACCAGGGGGCCCAGGCCAGGAGGACTGAAGCTTTCTTT. Translated, it gives CASSYQGAQARRTEAFF.

This clone was observed a handful of times. The V call is TRBV5-1, the J call TRBJ1-3, with D tentatively TRBD1 (5 bases). Germline V gene lookup returns CDR1 SGHRS and CDR2 YFSETQ. This CDR3 contains 18 residues. V was shortened by 4 bases and J by 0 bases, with 20 bases between the two germline ends. CDR3 protein: CASSPVTPGISSGNTIYF. DNA for the CDR3: TGCGCCAGCAGCCCAGTGACGCCAGGGATCTCCTCTGGAAACACCATATATTTT.

CDR3 sequence (DNA): TGTGCCAGCATTCCCCTCGAAGTCCGGGACTATTATCTAAATCAGCCCCAGCATTTT. Encoded protein: CASIPLEVRDYYLNQPQHF. The V call is TRBV11-3, the J call TRBJ1-5; D is possibly TRBD1 (5 bases). This CDR3 spans 19 amino acids. The V gene lost 7 bases and the J gene lost 4 bases, with 29 bases spanning the gap. CDR1 is SGHNT, CDR2 YENEEA, per germline.

The chain uses TRBV5-4 and TRBJ2-2; the D gene is possibly TRBD1 (7 bases). CDR1 and CDR2 from the germline V gene are SGHNT and YYREEE (reference sequence). V was shortened by 5 bases and J by 4 bases, with 12 bases between the two germline ends. There are 14 residues in the CDR3. The CDR3 loop reads CASRAGQSTGELFF. For the CDR3, the DNA is TGTGCCAGCAGGGCGGGACAGAGCACCGGGGAGCTGTTTTTT.

As concerns this clone: Other nucleotide sequences in the sample specify the same CDR3. The V call is TRBV5-4, the J call TRBJ2-1; D perhaps matches TRBD1 (6 bases). The CDR3 spans 14 residues. V shed 0 bases and J shed 2 bases, with 6 bases lying between them. CDR1 and CDR2 (germline): SGHNT, YYREEE (reference sequence). DNA of the CDR3: TGTGCCAGCAGCTTGGACAGGGCCTACAATGAGCAGTTCTTC. This gives the protein CASSLDRAYNEQFF.

This chain links TRBV7-3 with TRBJ2-3; TRBD1 is a possible D gene (6 bases). Per germline, CDR1 SGHTA and CDR2 FQGTGA. The CDR3 is 16 residues long. Trimming pared 4 bases from V and 2 bases from J, leaving 16 bases between. CDR3 residues: CASSSKPGQNTDTQYF. Here the CDR3 DNA reads TGTGCCAGCAGCTCGAAACCGGGACAAAACACAGATACGCAGTATTTT.

The chain is built from TRBV5-1 and TRBJ2-2; 9 nucleotides align to TRBD1. CDR3 length equals 15 residues. Germline V gene lookup returns CDR1 SGHRS and CDR2 YFSETQ. The V and J ends lost 5 bases and 6 bases, in that order; junction bases with no gene match: 8. CDR3 in DNA: TGCGCCAGCAGACAGGGACAGGGAACACCCGGGGAGCTGTTTTTT. It encodes CASRQGQGTPGELFF.

A few counts support this clone. The rearrangement uses TRBV19 and TRBJ2-1; 9 nucleotides line up with TRBD1. After removal of 6 bases from V and 2 bases from J, the junction contained 8 bases not matched to a gene. The CDR3 spans 16 residues. The germline gives CDR1 LNHDA, CDR2 SQIVND (reference sequence). CDR3 amino acids: CASRGQDRGTYNEQFF. The CDR3 DNA reads TGTGCCAGTAGAGGCCAGGACAGGGGTACCTACAATGAGCAGTTCTTC.

The CDR3 spells CSVALRLAGNYEQYF. CDR3 nucleotides: TGCAGCGTAGCTCTAAGACTAGCGGGGAACTACGAGCAGTACTTC. The rearrangement uses TRBV29-1 and TRBJ2-7; 11 nucleotides line up with TRBD2. Germline CDR1 is SQVTM and CDR2 is ANQGSEA. The CDR3 is 15 residues long. Trimming at V came to 6 bases and at J to 3 bases, leaving 10 bases not matched to a gene.

The chain joins TRBV28 to TRBJ1-2; perhaps TRBD1 as D (6 bases). The CDR3 is 13 amino acids. Trimming stripped 6 bases from V and 3 bases from J, with 11 bases between. CDR1 is MDHEN and CDR2 is SYDVKM in the germline V gene. CDR3 residues: CASSPGQDYGYTF. CDR3 nucleotides: TGTGCCAGCAGCCCGGGACAAGACTATGGCTACACCTTC.

The V call is TRBV9, the J call TRBJ2-7, with 8 bases aligning to TRBD2. The CDR3 totals 15 residues. Germline V gene data show CDR1 as SGDLS and CDR2 as YYNGEE. The V segment lost 0 bases and the J segment 0 bases; nucleotides outside the gene matches: 2. The CDR3 DNA reads TGTGCCAGCAGCGTAGGTAGCGGGGCCTCCTACGAGCAGTACTTC. Protein product: CASSVGSGASYEQYF.